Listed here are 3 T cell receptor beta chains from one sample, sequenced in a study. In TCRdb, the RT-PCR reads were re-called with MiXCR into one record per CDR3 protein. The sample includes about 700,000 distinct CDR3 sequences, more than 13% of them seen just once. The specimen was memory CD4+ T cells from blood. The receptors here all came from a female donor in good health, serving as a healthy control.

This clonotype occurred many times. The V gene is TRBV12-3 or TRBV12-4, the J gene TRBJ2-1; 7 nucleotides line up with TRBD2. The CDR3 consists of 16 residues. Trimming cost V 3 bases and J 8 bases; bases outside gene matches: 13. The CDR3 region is CASSLLSGRAFDEQFF. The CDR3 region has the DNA TGTGCCAGCAGTTTGTTAAGTGGGAGGGCCTTCGATGAGCAGTTCTTC.

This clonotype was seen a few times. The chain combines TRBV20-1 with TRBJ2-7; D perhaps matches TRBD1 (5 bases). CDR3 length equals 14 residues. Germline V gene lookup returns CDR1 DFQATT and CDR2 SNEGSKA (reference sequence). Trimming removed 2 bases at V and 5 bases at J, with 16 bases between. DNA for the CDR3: TGCAGTGCTAGATCCAGGGTGGGTTTCGACGAGCAGTACTTC. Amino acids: CSARSRVGFDEQYF.

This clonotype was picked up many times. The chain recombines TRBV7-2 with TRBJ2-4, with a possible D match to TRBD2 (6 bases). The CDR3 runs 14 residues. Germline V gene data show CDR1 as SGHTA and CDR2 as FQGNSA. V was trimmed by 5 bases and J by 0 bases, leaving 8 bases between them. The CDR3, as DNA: TGTGCCAGCAGCCCGGGACTAGCCAAAAACATTCAGTACTTC. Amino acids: CASSPGLAKNIQYF.